Presented here are 22 T cell receptor beta chains from one specimen sequenced in a study of CD8 T cells in ankylosing spondylitis. Findings of the study overall: A TCR beta motif of several highly homologous variants seemed to mark ankylosing spondylitis blood.

TCRdb itself ran the 5' RACE reads through MiXCR, one entry per CDR3 protein. In the table there are roughly 490,000 distinct CDR3 sequences, approximately 5% of which are singletons. Antigens for these TCRs are unknown. Sequencing input: blood, either unsorted or a sorted T cell fraction (not recorded which). The receptors derive from a male donor with ankylosing spondylitis.

This clonotype was seen ten or more times. The V and J genes are TRBV3-1 and TRBJ1-2, with no clear D. Germline V gives CDR1 LGHDT, CDR2 YNNKEL (reference sequence). Trimming removed 5 bases from V and 7 bases from J, with 17 bases in between. This CDR3 comprises 14 residues. As DNA, the CDR3 is TGTGCCAGCAGCTCCCCGGGCTTAGCTGCTGGCTACACCTTC. Translating gives CASSSPGLAAGYTF.

To note about this clonotype: At one end the junction does not follow the germline gene, possibly because of a read error. The CDR3 loop reads CCANSLDWKESTDTQYF. DNA of the CDR3: TGCTGTGCTAACAGCTTGGACTGGAAAGAAAGCACAGATACGCAGTATTTT. The genes are TRBV20-1 and TRBJ2-3; tentatively, D is TRBD2 (5 bases). From germline, CDR1 is DFQATT and CDR2 SNEGSKA (reference sequence). The CDR3 spans 17 residues.

There are many counts of this clonotype. The V gene is TRBV12-3 or TRBV12-4, the J gene TRBJ2-1; 12 bases line up with TRBD2. Unmatched junction bases numbered 4, after V lost 0 bases and J lost 7 bases. The CDR3 covers 16 residues. The CDR3: CASSLALAGGTNEQFF. In DNA, the CDR3 is TGTGCCAGCAGTTTAGCGCTAGCGGGGGGGACGAATGAGCAGTTCTTC.

At least ten counts were recorded for this clonotype. J is TRBJ2-2 and V is TRBV5-1; D possibly corresponds to TRBD1 (6 bases). The ends were cut back, 2 bases at V and 1 base at J, with 12 bases in the middle. Germline-derived CDR1 and CDR2 are SGHRS and YFSETQ. The CDR3 totals 16 residues. The CDR3 protein is CASSFGRGMNTGELFF. The CDR3, as DNA: TGCGCCAGCAGCTTTGGCAGGGGCATGAACACCGGGGAGCTGTTTTTT.

This clonotype occurred many times. The chain combines TRBV4-2 with TRBJ2-2; D gene uncertain. V gave up 1 base and J gave up 1 base, with 7 bases separating them. CDR1 is LGHNA, CDR2 YNFKEQ, per germline. This CDR3 is built from 15 residues. The CDR3 sequence: CASSQGHLNTGELFF. The CDR3 DNA sequence: TGTGCCAGCAGCCAAGGACATTTGAACACCGGGGAGCTGTTTTTT.

This clonotype was seen ten or more times. The chain uses TRBV20-1 and TRBJ1-6; TRBD1 might be the D (6 bases). CDR1 is DFQATT and CDR2 is SNEGSKA in the germline V gene (reference sequence). V was shortened by 3 bases and J by 7 bases, with 13 bases between the two germline ends. This CDR3 is 14 amino acids long. In nucleotides, the CDR3 is TGCAGTGCTAGGAGTGGGACACCAAATTCACCCCTCCACTTT. It codes for CSARSGTPNSPLHF.

This clonotype was seen more than once but under ten times. The V call is TRBV20-1, the J call TRBJ2-1; tentative D call: TRBD2 (5 bases). The CDR3 totals 13 residues. V was cut by 3 bases and J by 7 bases, with 13 bases left in between. Germline V gives CDR1 DFQATT, CDR2 SNEGSKA (reference sequence). The CDR3 sequence: CSASFRRNNEQFF. DNA for the CDR3: TGCAGTGCTAGTTTCAGGAGGAATAATGAGCAGTTCTTC.

This clonotype showed up many times. V gene TRBV11-2 combines with J gene TRBJ2-4; D is tentatively TRBD1 or TRBD2 (5 bases each). The CDR3 has 16 residues. Germline V gives CDR1 SGHAT, CDR2 FQNNGV. V lost 0 bases to trimming and J lost 6 bases, with 15 bases between them. The CDR3 nucleotides read TGTGCCAGCAGCTTAGATTGGGGGTTAGCTCGAAACATTCAGTACTTC. It is translated as CASSLDWGLARNIQYF.

Ten or more counts support this clonotype. The V gene is TRBV29-1, the J gene TRBJ2-7, with D unresolved. V lost 7 bases to trimming and J lost 0 bases, with 16 bases between them. This CDR3 comprises 14 residues. CDR1 and CDR2 from the germline V gene are SQVTM and ANQGSEA. CDR3 DNA: TGCAGCGACGTTAAATTTTCCAGCTCCTACGAGCAGTACTTC. Translating it yields CSDVKFSSSYEQYF.

This clonotype was recorded a few times. V usage is TRBV11-2 and J usage is TRBJ2-2; D ambiguous. The CDR3 spans 13 residues. CDR1 SGHAT and CDR2 FQNNGV come from the germline V gene. V lost 5 bases, J lost 7 bases, and 11 bases lay in between. The CDR3 loop is CASSPSWGGELFF. In nucleotides, the CDR3 is TGTGCCAGCAGCCCAAGTTGGGGCGGGGAGCTGTTTTTT. Looking up the rest from reference TRBV11-2 and TRBJ2-2 gives the full variable domain: EAGVAQSPRYKIIEKRQSVAFWCNPISGHATLYWYQQILGQGPKLLIQFQNNGVVDDSQLPKDRFSAERLKGVDSTLKIQPAKLEDSAVYLCASSPSWGGELFFGEGSRLTVL.

This clonotype was detected only a few times. V is TRBV11-1 and J is TRBJ2-2; either TRBD1 or TRBD2 may fit D (5 bases each). Trimming shortened V by 4 bases and J by 8 bases, and 17 bases separated the two germline ends. This CDR3 is 15 amino acids long. Germline V lookup: CDR1 SGHAT, CDR2 FQDESV (reference sequence). Here the CDR3 reads CASSWLSGARGELFF. The CDR3 DNA sequence: TGTGCCAGCAGCTGGCTGTCCGGGGCCCGAGGGGAGCTGTTTTTT. The full variable domain, with the rest looked up from reference TRBV11-1 and TRBJ2-2, is EAEVAQSPRYKITEKSQAVAFWCDPISGHATLYWYRQILGQGPELLVQFQDESVVDDSQLPKDRFSAERLKGVDSTLKIQPAELGDSAMYLCASSWLSGARGELFFGEGSRLTVL.

The CDR3 sequence is CSARASARSSGNTIYF. DNA for the CDR3: TGCAGTGCTAGAGCCTCAGCCCGGAGCTCTGGAAACACCATATATTTT. The chain couples TRBV20-1 to TRBJ1-3, with D uncertain. There are 16 residues in the CDR3. The V end lost 1 base, the J end lost 0 bases, and 13 bases lay between the germline ends. Germline CDR1 is DFQATT and CDR2 is SNEGSKA (reference sequence).

This clonotype was recorded many times. The rearrangement uses TRBV4-3 and TRBJ2-2, with TRBD1 matching 9 bases. The junction had 9 bases not matched to a gene; V was cut back by 2 bases and J by 5 bases. There are 17 residues in the CDR3. Germline V CDR1 and CDR2: LGHNA, YSLEER. CDR3 DNA: TGCGCCAGCAGCCAATCAAACAGGGGGCGAGGAACCGGGGAGCTGTTTTTT. Translated: CASSQSNRGRGTGELFF.

This clonotype occurred many times. J is TRBJ2-7 and V is TRBV5-1; TRBD1 matches at 9 bases. With 2 bases clipped from V and 4 bases from J, the junction kept 7 bases outside the gene matches. Germline assignment: CDR1 SGHRS and CDR2 YFSETQ. The CDR3 spans 15 residues. For the CDR3, the DNA is TGCGCCAGCAGCTTTCCGGGACAGGGAATGTACGAGCAGTACTTC. Amino acids: CASSFPGQGMYEQYF.

This clonotype has a count of ten or more. The chain uses TRBV5-1 and TRBJ2-3, with D perhaps TRBD1 (5 bases). From germline, CDR1 is SGHRS and CDR2 YFSETQ. The CDR3 runs 14 residues. The V gene lost 0 bases and the J gene lost 4 bases, with 9 bases spanning the gap. CDR3 protein: CASSLGGQADTQYF. The CDR3 DNA reads TGCGCCAGCAGCTTGGGGGGCCAGGCAGATACGCAGTATTTT.

This clonotype was recorded at least ten times. V usage is TRBV9 and J usage is TRBJ1-1; D is undetermined. Germline V gene lookup returns CDR1 SGDLS and CDR2 YYNGEE. The CDR3 sequence is 14 residues long. Trimming cost V 0 bases and J 1 base, with 7 bases left between them. The CDR3 region is CASSVVPSNTEAFF. The CDR3 DNA is TGTGCCAGCAGCGTAGTCCCCTCGAACACTGAAGCTTTCTTT.

This clonotype was seen ten or more times. The chain is built from TRBV6-1 and TRBJ2-7, with 7 bases matching TRBD1. The CDR3 covers 17 residues. Germline V gene data show CDR1 as MNHNS and CDR2 as SASEGT. V lost 8 bases to trimming and J lost 4 bases; unmatched junction nucleotides: 20. The CDR3 bases are TGTGCCAGCTCGGGGAACAGGGGAATTGGAGTAGAATACGAGCAGTACTTC. It is translated as CASSGNRGIGVEYEQYF.

This clonotype was recorded at least ten times. V gene TRBV20-1 combines with J gene TRBJ2-2, with TRBD2 matching 9 bases. The germline V gene encodes CDR1 DFQATT and CDR2 SNEGSKA (reference sequence). The V and J ends lost 2 bases and 6 bases, in that order; junction bases with no gene match: 7. This CDR3 is 15 amino acids long. In DNA, the CDR3 is TGCAGTGCTAGAAGGACTAGCGAATCCGCCGGGGAGCTGTTTTTT. Amino acid sequence: CSARRTSESAGELFF.

This clonotype was seen a handful of times. The V call is TRBV2, the J call TRBJ2-2; a weak D match, TRBD1 (6 bases). The CDR3 covers 14 residues. Trimming cost V 6 bases and J 3 bases, with 11 bases left between them. The germline V gene has CDR1 SNHLY and CDR2 FYNNEI. In nucleotides, the CDR3 is TGTGCCAGCAGGGGGGCCCAGTACACCGGGGAGCTGTTTTTT. This gives the protein CASRGAQYTGELFF.

This clonotype was detected ten times or more. V usage is TRBV29-1 and J usage is TRBJ1-2; D call uncertain. The CDR3 covers 14 residues. Germline CDR1 reads SQVTM; CDR2 reads ANQGSEA. The V end was cut by 5 bases, the J end by 3 bases, with 16 bases between. CDR3 in DNA: TGCAGCGTTATAAGGATTCGGGGAGACTATGGCTACACCTTC. Translation: CSVIRIRGDYGYTF.

Of note for this clonotype: A much larger clonotype is one base distant, so this may be a read error. The rearrangement joins TRBV29-1 to TRBJ1-1, with D tentatively TRBD1 (5 bases). The germline V gene has CDR1 SQVTM and CDR2 ANQGSEA. The CDR3 sequence is 14 residues long. Here the CDR3 reads CSAEGLRANTEAFF. CDR3 nucleotides: TGCAGCGCTGAAGGTCTCAGGGCCAACACTGAAGCTTTCTTT.

Concerning this clonotype: Just one base apart from a much larger clone, this may be a read error. The chain is built from TRBV11-1 and TRBJ2-1; D unresolved. From germline, CDR1 is SGHAT and CDR2 FQDESV (reference sequence). Trimming took 7 bases from V and 3 from J, leaving 19 bases between them. The CDR3 runs to 16 residues. The CDR3 DNA reads as TGTGCCAGCACCTATCCCTACGACTTAGTCTACAATGAGCAGTTCTTC. Translated: CASTYPYDLVYNEQFF.